The 9 T cell receptor beta chains below come from one sample, sequenced in a study of blood T cell repertoires in COVID-19. Libraries were prepared by immunoSEQ multiplex PCR; TCRdb keeps only in-frame clonotypes and omits some of them. The table shows tens of thousands of clones, with nearly 90% occurring only once. The sample consisted of peripheral blood. The receptors shown here come from a man aged 55 to 70 with active COVID-19.

This clone was detected only once. This chain joins TRBV29-1 and TRBJ1-5; weak D call: TRBD1 (5 bases). Germline CDR1 reads SQVTM; CDR2 reads ANQGSEA. The V end lost 4 bases, the J end lost 0 bases, and 13 bases lay between the germline ends. The CDR3 has 15 residues. CDR3 region: CSVAPDGASNQPQHF. The CDR3 coding sequence is TGCAGCGTTGCCCCGGATGGGGCTAGCAATCAGCCCCAGCATTTT.

The chain employs TRBV7-2 and TRBJ2-7; tentative D call: TRBD1 (5 bases). Germline V CDR1 and CDR2: SGHTA, FQGNSA. V was pared by 3 bases and J by 6 bases, with 9 bases between. CDR3 length: 12 residues. CDR3 in amino acids: CASSFDQGEQYF. The CDR3 DNA reads as TGTGCCAGCAGCTTCGATCAGGGCGAGCAGTACTTC.

The J gene is TRBJ2-6, the V gene TRBV19, with D possibly matching TRBD2 (6 bases). This CDR3 region has 19 residues. V was clipped by 0 bases and J by 0 bases, with 15 bases between them. In germline, CDR1 is LNHDA, CDR2 SQIVND (reference sequence). CDR3 DNA sequence: TGTGCCAGTAGTATAGAGGAGGGGCCTAACATCTCTGGGGCCAACGTCCTGACTTTC. Translation gives CASSIEEGPNISGANVLTF.

This clone has just a few counts. V usage is TRBV6-6 and J usage is TRBJ2-7; 7 bases are a match to TRBD1. This CDR3 is built from 14 residues. V shed 5 bases and J 0 bases; nucleotides not matched to a gene: 4. Germline V gene sequence: CDR1 MNHNY, CDR2 SVGAGI (reference sequence). CDR3 residues: CASSQDRSSYEQYF. The CDR3 nucleotides read TGTGCCAGCAGTCAGGACAGGAGCTCCTACGAGCAGTACTTC.

The J gene is TRBJ1-2, the V gene TRBV19; D is perhaps TRBD1 (5 bases). Germline values: CDR1 LNHDA, CDR2 SQIVND (reference sequence). There are 12 residues in the CDR3. V was shortened by 9 bases and J by 4 bases, with 12 bases between the two germline ends. CDR3 sequence: CASRVSGYGYTF. The DNA for the CDR3 is TGTGCCAGCAGGGTTTCAGGCTATGGCTACACCTTC.

Here the CDR3 reads CASSLGAGTVYGYTF. The DNA of the CDR3 is TGTGCCAGCAGCTTGGGAGCAGGGACTGTTTACGGCTACACCTTC. This chain uses TRBV5-4 with TRBJ1-2, with D possibly matching TRBD1 (5 bases). CDR1 and CDR2 from the germline V gene are SGHNT and YYREEE (reference sequence). CDR3 size: 15 residues. V gave up 0 bases and J gave up 8 bases, with 17 bases separating them.

DNA of the CDR3: TGCGCCACCTCACCAGGGGTGCCAACGAGCGAGCAGTACTTC. It translates to CATSPGVPTSEQYF. The chain recombines TRBV5-1 with TRBJ2-7; D perhaps matches TRBD1 (6 bases). The CDR3 extends over 14 amino acids. The V gene lost 9 bases and the J gene lost 6 bases, with 22 bases spanning the gap. Germline V CDR1 and CDR2: SGHRS, YFSETQ.

This chain uses TRBV7-9 with TRBJ1-1, with 10 bases fitting TRBD1. This CDR3 spans 14 amino acids. CDR1 is SEHNR and CDR2 is FQNEAQ in the germline V gene (reference sequence). Losses at the gene ends were 3 bases for V and 5 bases for J; bases not matched to a gene: 3. The CDR3: CASSFGTGETEAFF. Here the CDR3 DNA reads TGTGCCAGCAGCTTCGGGACAGGGGAAACTGAAGCTTTCTTT. The full variable domain, completed using reference TRBV7-9 and TRBJ1-1, is DTGVSQNPRHKITKRGQNVTFRCDPISEHNRLYWYRQTLGQGPEFLTYFQNEAQLEKSRLLSDRFSAERPKGSFSTLEIQRTEQGDSAMYLCASSFGTGETEAFFGQGTRLTVV.

V is TRBV28 and J is TRBJ2-7; the D is unclear. CDR3 length: 9 residues. Germline CDR1 is MDHEN and CDR2 is SYDVKM. V lost 9 bases and J 6 bases, leaving 6 bases between the germline ends. The CDR3 loop is CARSLEQYF. CDR3 nucleotides: TGTGCCAGGTCCCTCGAGCAGTACTTC. Together with reference TRBV28 and TRBJ2-7, the CDR3 gives the full variable domain: DVKVTQSSRYLVKRTGEKVFLECVQDMDHENMFWYRQDPGLGLRLIYFSYDVKMKEKGDIPEGYSVSREKKERFSLILESASTNQTSMYLCARSLEQYFGPGTRLTVT.